The 8 T cell receptor beta chains below come from one sample, sequenced in a study of preoperative IRX-2 immunotherapy in early breast cancer. The method was immunoSEQ multiplex PCR; TCRdb's version includes in-frame clones alone and lacks a portion of them. Counted here are about 26,000 clones, around 90% occurring once; the ten biggest clones make up approximately 9.9%. Treatment denoted: preoperative locoregional IRX-2 cytokine immunotherapy. Sampling was carried out from a patient treated with IRX-2 immunotherapy. The receptors originated from a human donor with breast cancer.

The V and J genes are TRBV7-9 and TRBJ2-7; 8 nucleotides agree with TRBD2. V lost 3 bases to trimming and J lost 5 bases; unmatched junction nucleotides: 6. The CDR3 is 14 residues long. Germline V gene lookup returns CDR1 SEHNR and CDR2 FQNEAQ (reference sequence). CDR3 protein: CASSLSGSRNEQYF. For the CDR3, the DNA is TGTGCCAGCAGCTTGAGCGGGAGTCGTAACGAGCAGTACTTC.

The chain is built from TRBV11-2 and TRBJ1-6; a weak D match, TRBD1 (6 bases). V was trimmed by 4 bases and J by 2 bases, leaving 9 bases between them. The germline V gene encodes CDR1 SGHAT and CDR2 FQNNGV. This CDR3 spans 15 amino acids. The CDR3 region is CASSSGQTYNSPLHF. The CDR3 bases are TGTGCCAGCAGCTCCGGACAGACCTATAATTCACCCCTCCACTTT.

This rearrangement joins TRBV10-3 to TRBJ1-3; no definite D call. Germline V gives CDR1 ENHRY, CDR2 SYGVKD. CDR3 size: 14 residues. Trimming shortened V by 2 bases and J by 4 bases, and 9 bases separated the two germline ends. CDR3 nucleotides: TGTGCCATCAGTGAGCCCAGTAACGGAAACACCATATATTTT. It codes for CAISEPSNGNTIYF.

The V and J genes are TRBV7-2 and TRBJ2-1, with D perhaps TRBD1 or TRBD2 (6 bases each). Germline V CDR1 and CDR2: SGHTA, FQGNSA. The CDR3 sequence is 14 residues long. Trimming pared 8 bases from V and 8 bases from J, leaving 19 bases between. CDR3 sequence reads: CASAAWGAADEQFF. In DNA, the CDR3 is TGTGCCAGCGCGGCATGGGGGGCCGCTGATGAGCAGTTCTTC.

The V call is TRBV6-6, the J call TRBJ1-1; the match to TRBD1 covers 7 bases. The CDR3 has 13 residues. Germline trimming cut 5 bases from V and 6 bases from J; bases unmatched to any gene: 6. Germline values: CDR1 MNHNY, CDR2 SVGAGI (reference sequence). CDR3 residues: CASSASGGPEAFF. CDR3 nucleotides: TGTGCCAGCAGTGCATCAGGGGGTCCTGAAGCTTTCTTT.

The chain carries TRBV13 and TRBJ2-2, with TRBD2 matching over 15 bases. Losses at the gene ends were 5 bases for V and 3 bases for J; bases not matched to a gene: 7. Germline V gene data show CDR1 as PRHDT and CDR2 as FYEKMQ (reference sequence). The CDR3 runs 18 residues. This CDR3 is CASSGGGLAGGYTGELFF. DNA for the CDR3: TGTGCCAGCAGCGGGGGGGGACTAGCGGGAGGATACACCGGGGAGCTGTTTTTT.

V usage is TRBV27 and J usage is TRBJ2-3, with 9 bases aligning to TRBD1. This CDR3 is built from 16 residues. Losses at the gene ends were 5 bases for V and 2 bases for J; bases not matched to a gene: 8. Per germline, CDR1 MNHEY and CDR2 SMNVEV (reference sequence). As DNA, the CDR3 is TGTGCCAGCAGTATCGGGACAGGGATTAACACAGATACGCAGTATTTT. Protein product: CASSIGTGINTDTQYF.

The rearrangement joins TRBV5-8 to TRBJ2-7, with D possibly TRBD2 on 6 matching bases. V lost 7 bases, J lost 3 bases, and 17 bases lay in between. Germline V gives CDR1 SGHTS, CDR2 YDEGEE. CDR3 length equals 14 residues. The CDR3 protein is CASVTRTTYYEQYF. CDR3 DNA sequence: TGTGCCAGCGTCACGAGGACTACCTACTACGAGCAGTACTTC.